A single sample is the source of the 23 T cell receptor beta chains below, sequenced in a study of shared clonotypes between healthy human individuals. TCRdb keeps only in-frame clones here, not all; method: immunoSEQ multiplex PCR. The table has around 440,000 clones, 60% to 80% seen once. What was sequenced was PBMCs. The receptors stem from a middle-aged woman in good health. Some clones in this sample may be carry-over from other donors' samples.

V usage is TRBV28 and J usage is TRBJ1-2; maybe TRBD1 (6 bases). The germline CDR1 and CDR2 sequences are MDHEN and SYDVKM. V gave up 7 bases and J gave up 8 bases, with 14 bases separating them. CDR3 length: 12 residues. CDR3 in amino acids: CASTWGTRGYTF. DNA of the CDR3: TGTGCCAGCACCTGGGGGACAAGGGGCTACACCTTC.

The genes are TRBV6-5 and TRBJ2-7; D possibly matches TRBD1 or TRBD2 (5 bases each). Per the germline V gene, CDR1 is MNHEY and CDR2 is SVGAGI. V dropped 0 bases and J dropped 2 bases, with 11 bases sitting between them. The CDR3 length is 15 residues. CDR3 coding DNA: TGTGCCAGCAGTTACTCACTCGGGGCCACCTACGAGCAGTACTTC. It codes for CASSYSLGATYEQYF.

Notes on this clone: A read error may explain this, as a much larger clone is one base away. The V gene is TRBV28, the J gene TRBJ2-5; TRBD1 aligns across 7 bases. V shed 5 bases, J shed 5 bases, and the junction held 5 bases outside the gene matches. This CDR3 has 13 amino acids. CDR1 is MDHEN, CDR2 SYDVKM, per germline. DNA for the CDR3: TGTGCCAGCAGTCCACAGGGGTTGGAGACCCAGTACTTC. This encodes CASSPQGLETQYF.

The chain has TRBV5-4 and TRBJ2-1, with 7 nucleotides matching TRBD1. Germline V gives CDR1 SGHNT, CDR2 YYREEE (reference sequence). The CDR3 has 15 amino acids. V shed 4 bases, J shed 0 bases, and the junction held 4 bases outside the gene matches. CDR3 residues: CASSPDRSSYNEQFF. The CDR3 DNA is TGTGCCAGCAGCCCGGACAGGAGCTCCTACAATGAGCAGTTCTTC.

The chain couples TRBV11-2 to TRBJ2-7, with 9 bases aligning to TRBD2. From germline, CDR1 is SGHAT and CDR2 FQNNGV. This CDR3 contains 16 residues. The junction had 7 bases not matched to a gene; V was cut back by 3 bases and J by 1 base. CDR3 protein: CASSFASGKLSYEQYF. For the CDR3, the DNA is TGTGCCAGCAGCTTTGCTAGCGGGAAATTATCCTACGAGCAGTACTTC.

V gene TRBV29-1 combines with J gene TRBJ1-4; D gene unclear. Germline-derived CDR1 and CDR2 are SQVTM and ANQGSEA. The CDR3 consists of 11 residues. V was cut by 3 bases and J by 6 bases, with 5 bases left in between. The CDR3 reads CSVDSDEKLFF. The CDR3 region has the DNA TGCAGCGTTGACAGCGATGAAAAACTGTTTTTT.

Details on this clone: A far larger clone is only one base removed, so a read error is likely. Different DNA sequences within this sample yield the same CDR3. The CDR3 region has the DNA TGTGCCAGCAGCTTGAGGCAGGCTGTGACCTACGAGCAGTACTTC. It translates to CASSLRQAVTYEQYF. This chain uses TRBV5-4 with TRBJ2-7; D not certain. The CDR3 runs 15 residues. Trimming stripped 1 base from V and 2 bases from J, with 13 bases between. Germline assignment: CDR1 SGHNT and CDR2 YYREEE (reference sequence).

V gene TRBV7-3 combines with J gene TRBJ2-5; a possible D gene is TRBD1 (7 bases). Deletions cut 3 bases from V and 4 bases from J, with 9 bases between. Germline values: CDR1 SGHTA, CDR2 FQGTGA. The length of the CDR3 is 13 residues. The CDR3 spells CASSFQGGETQYF. In nucleotides, the CDR3 is TGTGCCAGCAGCTTTCAGGGGGGAGAGACCCAGTACTTC. Based on the CDR3 plus reference TRBV7-3 and TRBJ2-5, the full variable domain is GAGVSQTPSNKVTEKGKYVELRCDPISGHTALYWYRQSLGQGPEFLIYFQGTGAADDSGLPNDRFFAVRPEGSVSTLKIQRTERGDSAVYLCASSFQGGETQYFGPGTRLLVL.

The rearrangement joins TRBV4-3 to TRBJ2-5; maybe TRBD2 (6 bases). The closer fit of TRBJ2-7 to the DNA end suggests the J call may be wrong. The CDR3 length is 18 residues. CDR1 is LGHNA, CDR2 YSLEER, per germline. For the CDR3, the DNA is TGCGCCAGCAGCCAAGAGCGGCGCCCGGGACTCCCGGGATACGAGCAGTACTTC. It is translated as CASSQERRPGLPGYEQYF.

About this clone itself: Its ends do not fully match the called genes, so a read error is possible. The sample carries other DNA sequences with the same CDR3. This chain links TRBV11-1 with TRBJ2-1; 11 nucleotides match TRBD2. This CDR3 comprises 15 residues. The V gene's germline CDR1 is SGHAT and CDR2 FQDESV (reference sequence). CDR3 sequence: CASSFSGRVYNEQFF. Here the CDR3 DNA reads TGCGCCAGCAGCTTTAGCGGGAGGGTGTACAATGAGCAGTTCTTC.

This clone appeared a single time. The chain recombines TRBV27 with TRBJ1-5, with D uncertain. Per the germline V gene, CDR1 is MNHEY and CDR2 is SMNVEV (reference sequence). This CDR3 spans 13 amino acids. Trimming shortened V by 6 bases and J by 0 bases, and 6 bases separated the two germline ends. In DNA form, the CDR3 reads TGTGCCAGCAGGAAGACTAGCAATCAGCCCCAGCATTTT. It codes for CASRKTSNQPQHF.

The rearrangement joins TRBV6-4 to TRBJ2-3; 9 nucleotides align to TRBD2. V lost 3 bases and J lost 3; bases outside the gene matches: 10. This CDR3 spans 17 amino acids. Per germline, CDR1 MRHNA and CDR2 SNTAGT. The CDR3 is CASSEGGRAEGTDTQYF. CDR3 bases: TGTGCCAGCAGTGAAGGCGGGAGGGCCGAAGGTACAGATACGCAGTATTTT.

This clone showed up just a few times. This chain uses TRBV30 with TRBJ2-5; D is ambiguous. The germline CDR1 and CDR2 sequences are GTSNPN and SVGIG (reference sequence). CDR3 length equals 12 residues. V was clipped by 4 bases and J by 5 bases, with 11 bases between them. The CDR3 here is CAWIPRQETQYF. The DNA of the CDR3 is TGTGCCTGGATCCCGCGTCAGGAGACCCAGTACTTC. The entire variable domain, with the rest obtained from reference TRBV30 and TRBJ2-5, is as follows: SQTIHQWPATLVQPVGSPLSLECTVEGTSNPNLYWYRQAAGRGLQLLFYSVGIGQISSEVPQNLSASRPQDRQFILSSKKLLLSDSGFYLCAWIPRQETQYFGPGTRLLVL.

The chain joins TRBV13 to TRBJ2-1, with D maybe TRBD2 (5 bases). Trimming shortened V by 5 bases and J by 9 bases, and 14 bases separated the two germline ends. In germline, CDR1 is PRHDT, CDR2 FYEKMQ (reference sequence). The CDR3 length is 13 residues. The CDR3 coding sequence is TGTGCCAGCAGCCGTGGGAGACGGGTTGAGCAGTTCTTC. Encoded protein: CASSRGRRVEQFF.

This clone occurred once. The genes are TRBV4-2 and TRBJ1-1; maybe TRBD1 (5 bases). V lost 4 bases and J lost 4, with 22 bases in between. CDR3 length: 17 amino acids. CDR1 is LGHNA and CDR2 is YNFKEQ in the germline V gene. The CDR3 DNA is TGTGCCAGCAGCCCTACCGGAACGGACACGGGGGGCACTGAAGCTTTCTTT. This encodes CASSPTGTDTGGTEAFF.

This clone has only a few counts. The rearrangement links TRBV5-6 to TRBJ2-3, with 10 bases matching TRBD2. Looked up from germline, CDR1 is SGHDT and CDR2 is YYEEEE. CDR3 length equals 16 residues. V dropped 4 bases and J dropped 0; count of bases not matched to a gene: 5. The CDR3 sequence: CASSLAGVTSTDTQYF. As DNA, the CDR3 is TGTGCCAGCAGCCTAGCGGGAGTTACTAGCACAGATACGCAGTATTTT.

The chain employs TRBV10-3 and TRBJ2-7, with D perhaps given as TRBD1 or TRBD2 (5 bases each). Germline V gene lookup returns CDR1 ENHRY and CDR2 SYGVKD. Trimming shortened V by 8 bases and J by 2 bases, and 10 bases separated the two germline ends. This CDR3 region has 12 residues. CDR3 in DNA: TGTGCCATCGGGGACGAACCCTACGAGCAGTACTTC. As protein: CAIGDEPYEQYF.

This rearrangement joins TRBV7-8 to TRBJ2-7; TRBD2 matches at 7 bases. The CDR3 covers 16 residues. V lost 5 bases, J lost 0 bases, and 10 bases stayed unmatched. The germline V gene has CDR1 SGHVS and CDR2 FQNEAQ. The CDR3 DNA follows: TGTGCCAGCAGCCCCACGAGACTAGCAAACTCCTACGAGCAGTACTTC. Translated, it gives CASSPTRLANSYEQYF.

This rearrangement joins TRBV6-5 to TRBJ2-7, with 8 bases fitting TRBD1. The CDR3 loop spans 15 amino acids. Losses at the gene ends were 6 bases for V and 2 bases for J; bases not matched to a gene: 9. Germline-derived CDR1 and CDR2 are MNHEY and SVGAGI. The chain's CDR3 is CASRDTGGVTYEQYF. CDR3 nucleotides: TGTGCCAGCAGGGATACAGGGGGTGTGACCTACGAGCAGTACTTC.

This clone was seen only a few times. CDR3 in amino acids: CSVHGTGYDYEQYF. Written as DNA, the CDR3 is TGCAGCGTGCATGGGACAGGGTATGACTACGAGCAGTACTTC. V gene TRBV29-1 combines with J gene TRBJ2-7; 9 bases are shared with TRBD1. CDR3 length: 14 amino acids. V lost 6 bases, J lost 3 bases, and 9 bases stayed unmatched. Germline V gene sequence: CDR1 SQVTM, CDR2 ANQGSEA.

The genes are TRBV9 and TRBJ2-3, with unresolved D. Per the germline V gene, CDR1 is SGDLS and CDR2 is YYNGEE. CDR3 length equals 14 residues. V lost 0 bases, J lost 0 bases, and 5 bases lay in between. CDR3 coding DNA: TGTGCCAGCAGCGTAGTTTGGAGCACAGATACGCAGTATTTT. Its protein product is CASSVVWSTDTQYF.

As for this clone: Since a far larger clone is one base different, this is likely a read error. Other DNA variants within this sample encode the same CDR3. The chain has TRBV28 and TRBJ1-5; no reliable D call. With 3 bases removed from V and 0 bases from J, the gap between germline ends came to 12 bases. Germline values: CDR1 MDHEN, CDR2 SYDVKM. The CDR3 is 16 residues long. CDR3 protein: CASSFGVRGSNQPQHF. The CDR3 DNA follows: TGTGCCAGCAGTTTCGGGGTGCGGGGTAGCAATCAGCCCCAGCATTTT.

The rearrangement joins TRBV28 to TRBJ2-3; D ambiguous. Trimming left V 6 bases short and J 1 base short, with 23 bases between. CDR1 and CDR2 from the germline V gene are MDHEN and SYDVKM. The CDR3 runs to 18 residues. The CDR3 DNA follows: TGTGCCAGCAGCCCAGCCGCCCCGACCTTCAGCGGCACAGATACGCAGTATTTT. This gives the protein CASSPAAPTFSGTDTQYF.